A selection of T cell receptor beta chains follows, all from one sample in a study of blood T cell repertoires in COVID-19. Measured with immunoSEQ multiplex PCR; TCRdb has only the in-frame clones, and not every one. The sample includes under 300,000 clones, approximately 88% of them seen just once. Material: PBMCs or T cells enriched from blood (not recorded which). The receptors were gathered from a woman aged 40 to 49 with acute COVID-19. Each CDR3 is given with its conserved first and last residue. D genes are given only for firm matches. The size entry is marked missing in some rows and otherwise reads once, few, many or a size class.

TRBV19,-,-,TRBJ2-3,CASSIDRADTQYF,TGTGCCAGTAGTATAGATCGGGCAGATACGCAGTATTTT
TRBV7-2,-,-,TRBJ2-1,CASSLAGGPQGNEQFF,TGTGCCAGCAGCTTAGCAGGTGGACCACAGGGCAATGAGCAGTTCTTC
TRBV19,-,-,TRBJ1-4,CASSTKGVSTNEKLFF,TGTGCCAGTAGTACTAAAGGGGTTTCGACTAATGAAAAACTGTTTTTT
TRBV2,-,-,TRBJ1-5,CASSEALQGFQPQHF,TGTGCCAGCAGTGAAGCGCTTCAGGGATTTCAGCCCCAGCATTTT
TRBV5-1,-,-,TRBJ1-1,CASSLEAVMNTEAFF,TGCGCCAGCAGCTTGGAGGCGGTTATGAACACTGAAGCTTTCTTT
TRBV29-1,-,TRBD2,TRBJ2-3,CSARGEGLTDTQYF,TGCAGCGCGCGCGGGGAGGGGCTAACTGATACGCAGTATTTT
TRBV11-3,few,-,TRBJ1-1,CASSQTENTEAFF,TGTGCCAGCAGCCAGACAGAGAACACTGAAGCTTTCTTT
TRBV9,-,-,TRBJ1-3,CASSAYDTGISGNTIYF,TGTGCCAGCAGCGCGTACGACACAGGGATCTCTGGAAACACCATATATTTT
TRBV7-2,-,-,TRBJ1-6,CASSLGGGRKNSPLHF,TGTGCCAGCAGCTTAGGTGGAGGGAGGAAGAACTCACCCCTCCACTTT
TRBV2,-,-,TRBJ1-1,CASSALLQGGTEAFF,TGTGCCAGCAGTGCTCTGTTGCAGGGTGGCACTGAAGCTTTCTTT
TRBV11-3,-,-,TRBJ2-5,CASSLAVREETQYF,TGTGCCAGCAGCTTAGCAGTCAGGGAAGAGACCCAGTACTTC
TRBV5-1,once,TRBD2,TRBJ2-5,CASSLSGRGGQETQYF,TGCGCCAGCAGCTTGAGCGGGAGGGGGGGCCAAGAGACCCAGTACTTC
TRBV4-1,-,-,TRBJ2-3,CASSQARGSTDTQYF,TGCGCCAGCAGCCAAGCTCGCGGGAGCACAGATACGCAGTATTTT
TRBV5-1,-,-,TRBJ2-2,CASTVLKGELFF,TGCGCCAGCACGGTTTTAAAGGGGGAGCTGTTTTTT
TRBV9,-,-,TRBJ1-2,CASSVGSDFGYTF,TGTGCCAGCAGCGTAGGTTCGGACTTCGGCTACACCTTC
TRBV27,-,-,TRBJ1-6,CASLPAWSNNSPLHF,TGTGCCAGCCTCCCCGCGTGGTCCAATAATTCACCCCTCCACTTT
TRBV30,-,-,TRBJ1-4,CAWSNRVYEKLFF,TGTGCCTGGAGTAACAGGGTGTATGAAAAACTGTTTTTT
TRBV18,-,-,TRBJ2-1,CASSPHPLVLDEQFF,TGTGCCAGCTCACCACACCCACTAGTTCTGGATGAGCAGTTCTTC
TRBV19,-,-,TRBJ1-5,CASSMGGVGQPQHF,TGTGCCAGTAGTATGGGGGGTGTGGGTCAGCCCCAGCATTTT
TRBV4-3,-,-,TRBJ1-2,CASSPGRNRVGYGYTF,TGCGCCAGCAGCCCCGGACGGAACAGGGTCGGATATGGCTACACCTTC
TRBV7-2,-,TRBD2,TRBJ2-1,CASSLASPGLANEQFF,TGTGCCAGCAGCTTAGCCTCGCCGGGACTAGCCAATGAGCAGTTCTTC
TRBV27,-,-,TRBJ2-7,CASSLSGGRHEQYF,TGTGCCAGCAGTTTATCAGGGGGTCGGCACGAGCAGTACTTC
TRBV7-2,-,-,TRBJ2-7,CASSTRLGGAEQYF,TGTGCCAGCAGCACCCGACTGGGGGGGGCCGAGCAGTACTTC
TRBV5-4,-,-,TRBJ1-1,CASSFRGNTEAFF,TGTGCCAGCAGCTTTAGGGGAAACACTGAAGCTTTCTTT
TRBV24-1,-,TRBD2,TRBJ2-1,CATSDPGTSPANEQFF,TGTGCCACCAGTGATCCGGGGACTAGCCCCGCCAATGAGCAGTTCTTC
TRBV11-2,-,-,TRBJ2-1,CASSRGSNYNEQFF,TGTGCCAGCAGCCGGGGAAGTAATTACAATGAGCAGTTCTTC
TRBV5-4,-,TRBD1,TRBJ1-2,CASSVGGPGTANYGYTF,TGTGCCAGCAGCGTGGGCGGGCCCGGGACAGCTAACTATGGCTACACCTTC
TRBV11-2,-,TRBD1,TRBJ1-1,CASSTRTGGVEAFF,TGTGCCAGCAGCACTCGGACAGGAGGCGTTGAAGCTTTCTTT
TRBV6-2/TRBV6-3,-,TRBD2,TRBJ2-1,CASSWGGGPTEEQFF,TGTGCCAGCAGTTGGGGCGGGGGGCCCACCGAGGAGCAGTTCTTC
TRBV5-4,-,TRBD1,TRBJ2-6,CASRAGGTGISGANVLTF,TGTGCCAGCAGGGCCGGCGGGACAGGAATCTCTGGGGCCAACGTCCTGACTTTC
TRBV6-2/TRBV6-3,-,-,TRBJ2-7,CASSSVQTYEQYF,TGTGCCAGCAGTTCAGTCCAAACCTACGAGCAGTACTTC
TRBV6-5,once,-,TRBJ1-5,CANHRVNQPQHF,TGTGCCAACCACAGGGTCAATCAGCCCCAGCATTTT
TRBV9,few,TRBD1,TRBJ1-1,CASSAQGAVNTEAFF,TGTGCCAGCAGCGCCCAGGGGGCAGTGAACACTGAAGCTTTCTTT
TRBV5-1,-,-,TRBJ2-1,CASSRQGGQSYNEQFF,TGCGCCAGCAGCCGCCAAGGAGGGCAGTCCTACAATGAGCAGTTCTTC
TRBV5-6,-,-,TRBJ2-7,CASSFAGRYEQYF,TGTGCCAGCAGCTTCGCAGGGCGCTACGAGCAGTACTTC
TRBV2,-,TRBD2,TRBJ2-3,CASRGGLAGTDTQYF,TGTGCCAGCAGGGGGGGACTAGCGGGCACAGATACGCAGTATTTT
TRBV3-1/TRBV3-2,-,-,TRBJ2-1,CASSQGLNNEQFF,TGTGCCAGCAGCCAAGGTCTAAACAATGAGCAGTTCTTC
TRBV10-3,-,-,TRBJ1-3,CAISDPGLIDTIYF,TGTGCCATCAGTGACCCGGGACTGATAGACACCATATATTTT
TRBV6-4,-,-,TRBJ2-3,CASSDSFGGSSTDTQYF,TGTGCCAGCAGTGACAGTTTTGGGGGCTCTAGCACAGATACGCAGTATTTT
TRBV24-1,-,TRBD1,TRBJ2-3,CATSGLGTGGTPGATDTQYF,TGTGCCACCAGTGGTCTGGGGACAGGGGGAACCCCAGGGGCCACAGATACGCAGTATTTT
TRBV7-2,few,-,TRBJ2-3,CASSLEPEGTDTQYF,TGTGCCAGCAGCCTCGAACCCGAGGGCACAGATACGCAGTATTTT
TRBV5-6,-,TRBD1,TRBJ1-5,CASSLVSVRTGANQPQHF,TGTGCCAGCAGCTTGGTAAGCGTGCGGACAGGGGCAAATCAGCCCCAGCATTTT
TRBV7-6,-,-,TRBJ1-1,CASSPGTYTEAFF,TGTGCCAGCAGCCCCGGGACATACACTGAAGCTTTCTTT
TRBV6-2/TRBV6-3,-,TRBD2,TRBJ2-1,CASSYTHRTSGAQLF,TGTGCCAGCAGTTACACCCATAGGACTAGCGGGGCCCAGCTCTTC
TRBV5-1,-,TRBD1,TRBJ2-2,CASSRDSLGVANTGELFF,TGCGCCAGCAGTCGGGACAGCCTGGGGGTCGCGAACACCGGGGAGCTGTTTTTT
TRBV19,-,TRBD1,TRBJ2-7,CASRGGASHEQYF,TGTGCCAGTAGAGGGGGCGCGTCCCACGAGCAGTACTTC
TRBV24-1,-,-,TRBJ1-5,CATSDLDTNQPQHF,TGTGCCACCAGTGATTTAGATACTAATCAGCCCCAGCATTTT
TRBV5-1,-,TRBD2,TRBJ2-1,CASSFERGEQFF,TGCGCCAGCAGCTTCGAGCGGGGTGAGCAGTTCTTC
TRBV2,-,TRBD2,TRBJ2-2,CASSPRTSGGLNTGELFF,TGTGCCAGCAGCCCGAGGACTAGCGGGGGATTAAACACCGGGGAGCTGTTTTTT
TRBV5-4,-,TRBD1,TRBJ1-1,CASSLETGKTEAFF,TGTGCCAGCAGCTTAGAGACAGGGAAAACTGAAGCTTTCTTT
TRBV29-1,-,-,TRBJ1-5,CSASGSSNQPQHF,TGCAGCGCCTCAGGGTCTAGCAATCAGCCCCAGCATTTT
TRBV4-1,-,-,TRBJ1-2,CASSQERQIYGYTF,TGCGCCAGCAGCCAAGAGAGACAAATCTATGGCTACACCTTC
TRBV7-8,-,-,TRBJ2-1,CASSIRGAGAISTYNEQFF,TGTGCCAGCAGCATAAGAGGGGCAGGGGCCATTTCTACCTACAATGAGCAGTTCTTC
TRBV7-6,-,TRBD2,TRBJ2-5,CASSRLAGGLQETQYF,TGTGCCAGCAGCCGACTAGCGGGAGGCTTGCAAGAGACCCAGTACTTC
TRBV5-8,-,-,TRBJ2-3,CASSLGGGITDTQYF,TGTGCCAGCAGCTTAGGAGGAGGCATCACAGATACGCAGTATTTT